Shown below are 21 T cell receptor beta chains from a single sample sequenced in a study of blood T cells in healthy people across ages. The second PCR ran about 6 to 11 cycles with a sample-barcoded 5' primer and J-beta primers. TCRdb analysed the 5' RACE reads with MiXCR anew, one entry per CDR3 protein. The sample consists of around 800,000 distinct CDR3 sequences, around 68% of them appearing once. Sequencing input: blood. These receptors were obtained from a man between 25 and 39 years old in good health.

The chain links TRBV28 to TRBJ2-7; D is undetermined. The germline gives CDR1 MDHEN, CDR2 SYDVKM. The germline V and J ends were trimmed by 4 bases and 2 bases, with 9 bases remaining between them. The CDR3 contains 13 residues. The CDR3 is CASSSLRAYEQYF. CDR3 DNA: TGTGCCAGCAGTTCATTGCGAGCCTACGAGCAGTACTTC.

This rearrangement joins TRBV5-8 to TRBJ2-1; D gene uncertain. This CDR3 comprises 12 residues. From germline, CDR1 is SGHTS and CDR2 YDEGEE. Trimming shortened V by 7 bases and J by 2 bases, and 7 bases separated the two germline ends. As DNA, the CDR3 is TGTGCCAGCCAGAATACCTACAATGAGCAGTTCTTC. This translates into CASQNTYNEQFF.

About this clonotype: A much larger clone sits a single nucleotide away, making a read error possible. The chain carries TRBV7-3 and TRBJ2-5; the D gene is possibly TRBD2 (7 bases). The CDR3 sequence is 15 residues long. The V gene's germline CDR1 is SGHTA and CDR2 FQGTGA. The CDR3 nucleotides read TGTGCCGGCAGCCCAACCGGGGGGCCCGTGGAGACCCAGTACTTC. Amino acids: CAGSPTGGPVETQYF.

J is TRBJ2-4 and V is TRBV7-8; no definite D call. The CDR3 spans 14 residues. The V end lost 2 bases, the J end lost 0 bases, and 5 bases lay between the germline ends. Per the germline V gene, CDR1 is SGHVS and CDR2 is FQNEAQ. CDR3 DNA: TGTGCCAGCAGCTTACATCTAGCCAAAAACATTCAGTACTTC. This sequence encodes CASSLHLAKNIQYF.

The gene calls are TRBV7-2 and TRBJ2-1; TRBD2 matches at 10 bases. V shed 1 base, J shed 10 bases, and the junction held 7 bases outside the gene matches. The germline CDR1 and CDR2 sequences are SGHTA and FQGNSA. The length of the CDR3 is 15 residues. The CDR3 nucleotides read TGTGCCAGCAGCTTAGGGAGCGGGGGGGCACGGGAGCAGTTCTTC. It yields the protein CASSLGSGGAREQFF.

J is TRBJ2-7 and V is TRBV5-1, with D tentatively TRBD2 (6 bases). This CDR3 has 14 amino acids. V dropped 3 bases and J dropped 2 bases, with 12 bases sitting between them. From germline, CDR1 is SGHRS and CDR2 YFSETQ. This chain's CDR3 is CASSWEAGPYEQYF. CDR3 sequence (DNA): TGCGCCAGCAGCTGGGAGGCGGGACCCTACGAGCAGTACTTC.

This clonotype turned up a few times. This rearrangement joins TRBV29-1 to TRBJ2-5; 7 bases line up with TRBD2. Germline CDR1 reads SQVTM; CDR2 reads ANQGSEA. The trim removed 3 bases at V and 5 bases at J, leaving 9 bases unmatched. The CDR3 loop spans 14 amino acids. The chain's CDR3 is CSVESSGPRETQYF. DNA for the CDR3: TGCAGCGTTGAGTCTAGCGGTCCGAGGGAGACCCAGTACTTC.

The chain employs TRBV6-1 and TRBJ2-1; 7 positions agree with TRBD2. Germline CDR1 is MNHNS and CDR2 is SASEGT. CDR3 length: 15 amino acids. Trimming removed 1 base from V and 9 bases from J; junction bases left unmatched: 9. In DNA form, the CDR3 reads TGTGCCAGCAGTGAAGTCAGCGGGGCATTAGGTGAGCAGTTCTTC. This encodes CASSEVSGALGEQFF.

This clonotype was counted between two and nine times. J is TRBJ1-1 and V is TRBV5-1; D remains unclear. CDR3 length equals 13 residues. CDR1 is SGHRS, CDR2 YFSETQ, per germline. V was shortened by 2 bases and J by 7 bases, with 12 bases between the two germline ends. Here the CDR3 reads CASSFPGRDEAFF. In DNA form, the CDR3 reads TGCGCCAGCAGCTTCCCCGGGAGAGATGAAGCTTTCTTT.

This chain joins TRBV20-1 and TRBJ2-3; TRBD2 might be the D (5 bases). The CDR3 consists of 13 residues. Germline CDR1 reads DFQATT; CDR2 reads SNEGSKA (reference sequence). V gave up 6 bases and J gave up 7 bases, with 17 bases separating them. CDR3 DNA sequence: TGCAGTGCCCGAGACCCGACTATTTATACGCAGTATTTT. Protein: CSARDPTIYTQYF.

In its sample, this clonotype was seen a few times. The V and J genes are TRBV5-6 and TRBJ2-1; D is ambiguous. CDR1 is SGHDT and CDR2 is YYEEEE in the germline V gene. Trimming stripped 0 bases from V and 4 bases from J, with 5 bases between. The length of the CDR3 is 13 residues. CDR3 coding DNA: TGTGCCAGCAGCTTGGAAGCTTACAATGAGCAGTTCTTC. Translated: CASSLEAYNEQFF.

V is TRBV2 and J is TRBJ2-5; 12 nucleotides match TRBD2. This CDR3 spans 15 amino acids. Germline V lookup: CDR1 SNHLY, CDR2 FYNNEI. The J segment lost 4 bases and the V segment lost 5 bases, leaving 5 bases of the junction unmatched. DNA of the CDR3: TGTGCCAGCAGTATAGGACTAGCGGGGAGAGAGACCCAGTACTTC. Encoded protein: CASSIGLAGRETQYF.

V gene TRBV7-9 combines with J gene TRBJ2-5; tentative D call: TRBD1 (6 bases). The J call may be mistaken, given a closer DNA end match to TRBJ2-7. Germline V gene sequence: CDR1 SEHNR, CDR2 FQNEAQ (reference sequence). The CDR3 runs to 14 residues. DNA for the CDR3: TGTGCCAGCAGCTTAGGTGGAGGACAGAGCGAGCAGTACTTC. Amino acid sequence: CASSLGGGQSEQYF.

The rearrangement links TRBV29-1 to TRBJ1-2, with D perhaps TRBD1 (5 bases). Deletions cut 2 bases from V and 8 bases from J, with 12 bases between. The germline CDR1 and CDR2 sequences are SQVTM and ANQGSEA. There are 12 residues in the CDR3. The CDR3 loop is CSVEPQGEGYTF. CDR3 in DNA: TGCAGCGTTGAACCGCAGGGCGAGGGCTACACCTTC. Filled out from reference TRBV29-1 and TRBJ1-2, the complete variable domain reads SAVISQKPSRDICQRGTSLTIQCQVDSQVTMMFWYRQQPGQSLTLIATANQGSEATYESGFVIDKFPISRPNLTFSTLTVSNMSPEDSSIYLCSVEPQGEGYTFGSGTRLTVV.

The rearrangement joins TRBV4-3 to TRBJ1-1; the D gene is possibly TRBD1 (5 bases). CDR1 LGHNA and CDR2 YSLEER come from the germline V gene. V was shortened by 4 bases and J by 2 bases, with 20 bases between the two germline ends. This CDR3 has 17 residues. CDR3 region: CASSPGNGRWGNTEAFF. Here the CDR3 DNA reads TGCGCCAGCAGCCCGGGTAATGGCAGATGGGGCAACACTGAAGCTTTCTTT.

V and J are TRBV3-1 and TRBJ1-5; the D gene is possibly TRBD1 (5 bases). The CDR3 totals 14 residues. Germline V gives CDR1 LGHDT, CDR2 YNNKEL (reference sequence). V was cut by 7 bases and J by 5 bases, with 15 bases left in between. In DNA form, the CDR3 reads TGTGCCAGCAACCCGAGCGGAGGGGATCAGCCCCAGCATTTT. It translates to CASNPSGGDQPQHF.

The rearrangement uses TRBV7-9 and TRBJ2-1; 13 bases are shared with TRBD2. After removal of 5 bases from V and 6 bases from J, the junction contained 4 bases not matched to a gene. The germline V gene has CDR1 SEHNR and CDR2 FQNEAQ (reference sequence). There are 15 residues in the CDR3. The CDR3 sequence: CASSTTSGGFNEQFF. CDR3 DNA sequence: TGTGCCAGCAGCACGACTAGCGGGGGGTTCAATGAGCAGTTCTTC.

This sequence joins TRBV5-4 and TRBJ2-1, with 11 bases lining up with TRBD2. This CDR3 has 15 amino acids. CDR1 is SGHNT, CDR2 YYREEE, per germline (reference sequence). Germline trimming cut 4 bases from V and 9 bases from J; bases unmatched to any gene: 9. In nucleotides, the CDR3 is TGTGCCAGCAGCGGCTCTAGCGGGGGGTGGGGTGAGCAGTTCTTC. Translated, it gives CASSGSSGGWGEQFF.

The V call is TRBV5-1, the J call TRBJ2-7; 7 bases align to TRBD1. This CDR3 is built from 15 residues. V shed 5 bases, J shed 5 bases, and the junction held 13 bases outside the gene matches. Germline CDR1 and CDR2: SGHRS and YFSETQ. CDR3: CASSPRVTGHDEQYF. The CDR3 coding sequence is TGCGCCAGCAGTCCCAGGGTGACAGGGCACGACGAGCAGTACTTC.

This clonotype is a singleton in its sample. The chain employs TRBV20-1 and TRBJ2-7, with a possible D match to TRBD2 (5 bases). Trimming pared 6 bases from V and 3 bases from J, leaving 15 bases between. Germline-derived CDR1 and CDR2 are DFQATT and SNEGSKA (reference sequence). CDR3 length: 13 residues. The CDR3 sequence is CSAPSGNNYEQYF. The CDR3 bases are TGCAGTGCGCCTTCGGGGAACAACTACGAGCAGTACTTC.

V gene TRBV6-2 or TRBV6-3 combines with J gene TRBJ1-2, with unresolved D. V lost 6 bases, J lost 2 bases, and 13 bases lay in between. This CDR3 contains 14 residues. Germline CDR1 is MNHEY and CDR2 is SVGEGT. This chain's CDR3 is CASSRVTENYGYTF. In nucleotides, the CDR3 is TGTGCCAGCAGCCGTGTGACGGAGAACTATGGCTACACCTTC.